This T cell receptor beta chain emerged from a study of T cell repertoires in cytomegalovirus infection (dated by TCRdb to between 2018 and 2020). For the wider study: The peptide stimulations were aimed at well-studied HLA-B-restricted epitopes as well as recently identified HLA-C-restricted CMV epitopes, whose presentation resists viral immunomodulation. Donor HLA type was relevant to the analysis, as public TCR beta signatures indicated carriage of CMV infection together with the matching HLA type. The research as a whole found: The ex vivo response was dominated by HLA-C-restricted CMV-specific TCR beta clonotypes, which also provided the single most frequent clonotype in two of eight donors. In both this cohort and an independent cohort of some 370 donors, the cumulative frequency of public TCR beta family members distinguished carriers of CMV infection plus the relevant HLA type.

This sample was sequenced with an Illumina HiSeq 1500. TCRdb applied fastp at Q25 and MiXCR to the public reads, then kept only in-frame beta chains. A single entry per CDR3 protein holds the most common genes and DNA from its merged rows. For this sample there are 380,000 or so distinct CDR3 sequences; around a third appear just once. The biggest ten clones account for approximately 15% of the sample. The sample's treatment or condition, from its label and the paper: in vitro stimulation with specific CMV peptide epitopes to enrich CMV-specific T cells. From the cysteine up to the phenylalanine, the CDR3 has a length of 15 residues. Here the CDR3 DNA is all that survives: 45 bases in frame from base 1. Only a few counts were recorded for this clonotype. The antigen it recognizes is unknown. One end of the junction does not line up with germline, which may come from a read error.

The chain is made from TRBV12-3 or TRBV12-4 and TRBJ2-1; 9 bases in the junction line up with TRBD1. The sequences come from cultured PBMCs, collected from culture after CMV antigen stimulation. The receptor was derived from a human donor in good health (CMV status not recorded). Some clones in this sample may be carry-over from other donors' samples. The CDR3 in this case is CASSYLRVPGQGESF. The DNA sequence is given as TGTGCCAGCAGTTATCTTAGGGTTCCGGGACAGGGTGAAAGCTTC.